Presented here are 10 T cell receptor beta chains from one specimen sequenced in a study of cytomegalovirus exposure and HLA in healthy donors (TCRdb year 2017). Library generation was performed with the immunoSEQ multiplex PCR assay. For the multiplex PCR, a mixture combining 60 forward primers for TCR Vbeta segments and 13 reverse primers for TCR Jbeta segments was used. TCRdb mirrors the immuneACCESS table, restricted to in-frame sequences. Some clones are absent from its copies; in checked studies, under half trace to an unresolved V gene, and the reason for the others is unknown. The sample yields 85,000 to 120,000 clones; less than 80% were counted once. About 3.6% of the sample rests with the top ten. Sample: PBMCs. The receptors were sampled from a man aged 55 to 69 in good health and CMV-seronegative.

Details on this clone: Mismatch with germline at one junction end may stem from a read error. The chain is built from TRBV6-9 and TRBJ1-6, with 7 bases lining up with TRBD1. Germline-derived CDR1 and CDR2 are MNHGY and SVAAGI. The CDR3 contains 15 residues. CDR3 protein: CASSYRDRSNPPLHF. CDR3 bases: TGTGCCAGCAGTTATCGGGACAGAAGTAATCCACCCCTCCACTTT.

The sample holds one count of this clone. This chain connects TRBV5-1 to TRBJ2-5, with 9 bases aligning to TRBD1. CDR1 and CDR2 from the germline V gene are SGHRS and YFSETQ. Losses at the gene ends were 4 bases for V and 4 bases for J; bases not matched to a gene: 5. This CDR3 has 14 residues. In nucleotides, the CDR3 is TGCGCCAGCAGCAACAACAGGGGGCCAGAGACCCAGTACTTC. Its translation: CASSNNRGPETQYF.

The V call is TRBV2, the J call TRBJ2-1; D not certain. CDR1 and CDR2 from the germline V gene are SNHLY and FYNNEI. The CDR3 runs 11 residues. Trimming shortened V by 6 bases and J by 2 bases, and 2 bases separated the two germline ends. The CDR3 sequence is CASSAYNEQFF. The CDR3 DNA reads TGTGCCAGCAGCGCCTACAATGAGCAGTTCTTC.

The chain's CDR3 is CASSTQGPLSYGYTF. The CDR3 DNA reads as TGTGCCAGCAGCACACAGGGTCCCCTTTCCTATGGCTACACCTTC. V is TRBV9 and J is TRBJ1-2; possibly TRBD1 for D (6 bases). Trimming took off 4 bases at V and 4 bases at J, with 17 bases between the two ends. The germline V gene encodes CDR1 SGDLS and CDR2 YYNGEE. This CDR3 spans 15 amino acids.

The CDR3 loop is CASSRGGGAQPQHF. CDR3 in DNA: TGTGCCAGCAGCCGGGGCGGGGGAGCACAGCCCCAGCATTTT. The chain employs TRBV11-2 and TRBJ1-5, with D perhaps TRBD1 (5 bases). V was shortened by 5 bases and J by 7 bases, with 15 bases between the two germline ends. Germline V gene data show CDR1 as SGHAT and CDR2 as FQNNGV. The CDR3 spans 14 residues.

This clone occurred a few times. V is TRBV5-4 and J is TRBJ1-1; 8 bases are a match to TRBD1. Germline assignment: CDR1 SGHNT and CDR2 YYREEE (reference sequence). V lost 3 bases, J lost 7 bases, and 14 bases stayed unmatched. There are 16 residues in the CDR3. In nucleotides, the CDR3 is TGTGCCAGCAGCTCGGGACGACAGGGGCGGATGAGTGAAGCTTTCTTT. Protein sequence: CASSSGRQGRMSEAFF.

This chain uses TRBV11-1 with TRBJ1-1; D unresolved. The V and J ends lost 3 bases and 1 base respectively, with 15 bases between them. Germline V gives CDR1 SGHAT, CDR2 FQDESV (reference sequence). The CDR3 extends over 16 amino acids. CDR3 bases: TGTGCCAGCAGCTTGCTCTCCGGGGTCCCGAACACTGAAGCTTTCTTT. Encoded protein: CASSLLSGVPNTEAFF.

The chain links TRBV7-6 to TRBJ2-5; D perhaps matches TRBD1 (6 bases). The ends were cut back, 5 bases at V and 2 bases at J, with 12 bases in the middle. This CDR3 has 14 residues. Germline V gene data show CDR1 as SGHVS and CDR2 as FNYEAQ. Written as DNA, the CDR3 is TGTGCCAGCAGCATTGGGACAAATCAAGAGACCCAGTACTTC. The encoded protein is CASSIGTNQETQYF.

V is TRBV15 and J is TRBJ1-5; perhaps TRBD1 as D (5 bases). CDR3 size: 13 residues. CDR1 and CDR2 (germline): LNHNV, YYDKDF (reference sequence). V dropped 5 bases and J dropped 5 bases, with 10 bases sitting between them. The CDR3 sequence: CATSGTGDQPQHF. The CDR3 DNA reads as TGTGCCACCAGCGGAACAGGCGATCAGCCCCAGCATTTT.

This clone was detected a few times. The gene calls are TRBV25-1 and TRBJ1-1; 7 bases are shared with TRBD1. This CDR3 region has 16 residues. J lost 1 base, V lost 1 base, and 6 bases had no gene match. Germline V CDR1 and CDR2: MGHDK, SYGVNS. The CDR3 DNA reads TGTGCCAGCAGTGAATTCGGCTACAGGGGGAACACTGAAGCTTTCTTT. It is translated as CASSEFGYRGNTEAFF.